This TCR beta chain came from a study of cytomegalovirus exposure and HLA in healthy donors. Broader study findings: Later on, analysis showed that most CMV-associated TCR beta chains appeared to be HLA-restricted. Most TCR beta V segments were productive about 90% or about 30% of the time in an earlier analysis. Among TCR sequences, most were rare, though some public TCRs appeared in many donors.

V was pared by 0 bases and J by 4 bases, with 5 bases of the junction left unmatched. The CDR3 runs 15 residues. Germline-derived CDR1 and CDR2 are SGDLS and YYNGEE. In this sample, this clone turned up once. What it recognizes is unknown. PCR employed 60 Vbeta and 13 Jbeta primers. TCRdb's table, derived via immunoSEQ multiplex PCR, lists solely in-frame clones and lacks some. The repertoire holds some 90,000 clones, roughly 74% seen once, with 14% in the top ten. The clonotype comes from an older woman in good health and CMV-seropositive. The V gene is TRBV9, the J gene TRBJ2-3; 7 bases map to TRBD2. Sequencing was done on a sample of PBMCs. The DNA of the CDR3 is TGTGCCAGCAGCGTAGTCGGGGGAGGGCCAGATACGCAGTATTTT. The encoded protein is CASSVVGGGPDTQYF. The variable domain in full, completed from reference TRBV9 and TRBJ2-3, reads DSGVTQTPKHLITATGQRVTLRCSPRSGDLSVYWYQQSLDQGLQFLIQYYNGEERAKGNILERFSAQQFPDLHSELNLSSLELGDSALYFCASSVVGGGPDTQYFGPGTRLTVL.